What follows are 9 T cell receptor beta chains derived from one specimen sequenced in a study of human T cells and chemical hapten exposure. TCRdb fed the RACE reads into MiXCR, producing one record per CDR3 protein. Of approximately 350,000 distinct CDR3 sequences listed, about 6% are singletons. Time point of the sample: patch test 2, 6 weeks after DPC sensitization. As to treatment: therapeutic diphenylcyclopropenone sensitization with weekly scalp DPC. The sequenced sample was whole blood, obtained in connection with sensitization to the hapten diphenylcyclopropenone (DPC). Receptors originate from a woman aged 18 to 35 with alopecia areata. Some clones in this sample may be carry-over from other donors' samples.

There are many counts of this clonotype. The chain recombines TRBV4-1 with TRBJ1-2, with a tentative D call TRBD1 (6 bases). Germline CDR1 reads MGHRA; CDR2 reads YSYEKL. V lost 4 bases to trimming and J lost 1 base, with 16 bases between them. This CDR3 is 16 amino acids long. The CDR3 loop is CASSPLETGFNYGYTF. The CDR3 DNA is TGCGCCAGCAGCCCGTTGGAAACAGGGTTTAACTATGGCTACACCTTC.

The chain links TRBV6-5 to TRBJ1-5, with TRBD1 matching over 10 bases. With 4 bases clipped from V and 4 bases from J, the junction kept 7 bases outside the gene matches. Germline CDR1 MNHEY, CDR2 SVGAGI. This CDR3 has 16 amino acids. The CDR3 DNA reads TGTGCCAGCAGTTCGGGGACAGGGGTCCTGAATCAGCCCCAGCATTTT. Its protein product is CASSSGTGVLNQPQHF.

The table lists this clonotype with a few counts. The rearrangement links TRBV7-9 to TRBJ1-4; D is perhaps TRBD1 (5 bases). Per germline, CDR1 SEHNR and CDR2 FQNEAQ (reference sequence). The CDR3 totals 15 residues. Trimming stripped 8 bases from V and 8 bases from J, with 21 bases between. The CDR3 is CASGSEGHLVEKLFF. The CDR3, as DNA: TGTGCCAGCGGGTCTGAGGGGCATCTTGTCGAAAAACTGTTTTTT.

This clonotype has a handful of counts. The rearrangement uses TRBV29-1 and TRBJ2-2; no clear D gene. Trimming shortened V by 4 bases and J by 2 bases, and 8 bases separated the two germline ends. There are 13 residues in the CDR3. The germline CDR1 and CDR2 sequences are SQVTM and ANQGSEA. Written as DNA, the CDR3 is TGCAGCGTTGTCCAAAGAAACACCGGGGAGCTGTTTTTT. Translating it yields CSVVQRNTGELFF.

A single count supports this clonotype. The gene calls are TRBV9 and TRBJ2-3; D is unclear. Trimming left V 3 bases short and J 6 bases short, with 5 bases between. Germline CDR1 SGDLS, CDR2 YYNGEE. The CDR3 has 11 residues. CDR3 DNA: TGTGCCAGCAGCGGCTCCGATACGCAGTATTTT. Translating gives CASSGSDTQYF.

The rearrangement uses TRBV7-9 and TRBJ2-3; maybe TRBD1 (6 bases). CDR3 length equals 15 residues. Trimming took 3 bases from V and 2 from J, leaving 12 bases between them. Looked up from germline, CDR1 is SEHNR and CDR2 is FQNEAQ (reference sequence). In DNA form, the CDR3 reads TGTGCCAGCAGCTTGGGACAACCAAACACAGATACGCAGTATTTT. Protein: CASSLGQPNTDTQYF. Together with reference TRBV7-9 and TRBJ2-3, the CDR3 gives the full variable domain: DTGVSQNPRHKITKRGQNVTFRCDPISEHNRLYWYRQTLGQGPEFLTYFQNEAQLEKSRLLSDRFSAERPKGSFSTLEIQRTEQGDSAMYLCASSLGQPNTDTQYFGPGTRLTVL.

This clonotype was seen only a few times. The gene calls are TRBV6-6 and TRBJ1-5; D unclear. Germline CDR1 is MNHNY and CDR2 is SVGAGI (reference sequence). The germline V and J ends were trimmed by 5 bases and 0 bases, with 5 bases remaining between them. The CDR3 contains 13 residues. This CDR3 reads CASSITSNQPQHF. CDR3 nucleotides: TGTGCCAGCAGTATCACTAGCAATCAGCCCCAGCATTTT.

This clonotype was found many times. The V and J genes are TRBV10-3 and TRBJ1-6; TRBD1 is a possible D gene (5 bases). Looked up from germline, CDR1 is ENHRY and CDR2 is SYGVKD. This CDR3 spans 14 amino acids. Trimming pared 6 bases from V and 7 bases from J, leaving 13 bases between. The CDR3 nucleotides read TGTGCCATCAGAGGGGTCCAGCCAAATTCACCCCTCCACTTT. It codes for CAIRGVQPNSPLHF.

This clonotype was observed many times. The rearrangement joins TRBV12-3 or TRBV12-4 to TRBJ2-5, with 7 positions matching TRBD1. This CDR3 comprises 13 residues. J was trimmed by 4 bases and V by 5 bases; bases with no gene match: 4. CDR3: CASSQTGVETQYF. For the CDR3, the DNA is TGTGCCAGCAGTCAAACAGGGGTAGAGACCCAGTACTTC.